These 29 T cell receptor beta chains were all obtained from the same sample, sequenced in a study of regulatory T cells in long-lasting Graves disease. The time point denotes: newly diagnosed GD, antithyroid drugs for less than 3 months. From PBMCs, RNA was extracted and then used to make the TCR library. CDR3-region Arm-PCR and iRepertoire HTBI primers produced the TCR beta libraries. From the multiplex PCR reads, TCRdb called clonotypes with MiXCR, one entry per CDR3 protein. The sample yields 400,000 to 550,000 distinct CDR3 sequences, 15% to 20% seen once. The data were also submitted as part of a second study, on T cells in Graves' hyperthyroidism and ophthalmopathy.

The sample consisted of peripheral blood mononuclear cells (PBMCs), taken at new diagnosis, from a patient treated with antithyroid drugs. These receptors were taken from a woman in her late teens or twenties with Graves disease.

The rearrangement links TRBV9 to TRBJ2-1, with 8 bases aligning to TRBD1. The CDR3 length is 15 residues. Losses at the gene ends were 0 bases for V and 10 bases for J; bases not matched to a gene: 9. Germline assignment: CDR1 SGDLS and CDR2 YYNGEE. The CDR3 coding sequence is TGTGCCAGCAGCGTAGGGGGGCAGGGGGCGACGGAGCAGTTCTTC. This sequence encodes CASSVGGQGATEQFF.

V is TRBV12-3 or TRBV12-4 and J is TRBJ1-5, with 11 bases fitting TRBD1. The V and J ends lost 5 bases and 6 bases, in that order; junction bases with no gene match: 12. There are 17 residues in the CDR3. CDR3 loop: CASSPGTGGGVGQPQHF. In DNA, the CDR3 is TGTGCCAGCAGTCCAGGGACAGGGGGGGGAGTCGGTCAGCCCCAGCATTTT.

This CDR3 reads CASSDRDGRNTIYF. Written as DNA, the CDR3 is TGTGCCAGCAGCGACCGGGACGGACGAAACACCATATATTTT. The V and J genes are TRBV9 and TRBJ1-3; D is perhaps TRBD1 (5 bases). This CDR3 has 14 residues. Germline V gives CDR1 SGDLS, CDR2 YYNGEE. V was cut by 3 bases and J by 5 bases, with 12 bases left in between.

This clonotype has at least ten counts. The V call is TRBV2, the J call TRBJ2-6; D gene uncertain. Per the germline V gene, CDR1 is SNHLY and CDR2 is FYNNEI. V lost 5 bases and J lost 2, with 7 bases in between. This CDR3 has 14 amino acids. CDR3 sequence: CASSSTPGANVLTF. In nucleotides, the CDR3 is TGTGCCAGCAGTTCGACTCCTGGGGCCAACGTCCTGACTTTC.

This clonotype was picked up a small number of times. V usage is TRBV7-2 and J usage is TRBJ2-2; the match to TRBD1 covers 11 bases. Germline CDR1 reads SGHTA; CDR2 reads FQGNSA. Unmatched junction bases numbered 2, after V lost 4 bases and J lost 4 bases. The CDR3 is made up of 15 amino acids. CDR3 DNA: TGTGCCAGCAGCTCCGGGACAGGGGGCACCGGGGAGCTGTTTTTT. Translation gives CASSSGTGGTGELFF.

The gene calls are TRBV30 and TRBJ1-1, with TRBD1 matching over 8 bases. Germline CDR1 GTSNPN, CDR2 SVGIG (reference sequence). This CDR3 has 14 residues. V dropped 1 base and J dropped 4; count of bases not matched to a gene: 5. Here the CDR3 DNA reads TGTGCCTGGAGTGGAGTGGGGACAGGCACTGAAGCTTTCTTT. Its protein is CAWSGVGTGTEAFF.

This clonotype was picked up many times. The rearrangement joins TRBV27 to TRBJ2-1; D perhaps matches TRBD1 (5 bases). The CDR3 is 13 amino acids. Trimming left V 3 bases short and J 9 bases short, with 12 bases between. Per germline, CDR1 MNHEY and CDR2 SMNVEV (reference sequence). CDR3 region: CASSFRGSFEQFF. In DNA, the CDR3 is TGTGCCAGCAGTTTTAGGGGTTCCTTTGAGCAGTTCTTC.

This chain's CDR3 is CASSGPGLATYNEQFF. The CDR3 coding sequence is TGTGCCAGCAGCGGACCGGGACTAGCTACCTACAATGAGCAGTTCTTC. J is TRBJ2-1 and V is TRBV7-9; TRBD2 agrees at 9 bases. Germline values: CDR1 SEHNR, CDR2 FQNEAQ (reference sequence). The V gene end was trimmed by 5 bases and the J gene end by 2 bases; junction bases not matched to a gene: 7. The CDR3 loop spans 16 amino acids.

This clonotype has ten or more counts. The J gene is TRBJ2-7, the V gene TRBV11-2; 9 bases align to TRBD2. The CDR3 covers 15 residues. The V gene's germline CDR1 is SGHAT and CDR2 FQNNGV. V lost 1 base to trimming and J lost 4 bases; unmatched junction nucleotides: 5. The CDR3 loop reads CASSLARTSVYEQYF. In DNA, the CDR3 is TGTGCCAGCAGCTTAGCTAGGACTAGCGTATACGAGCAGTACTTC.

This clonotype was seen repeatedly, ten times or more. The V gene is TRBV10-2, the J gene TRBJ2-5, with no clear D. The CDR3 totals 13 residues. The germline V gene encodes CDR1 WSHSY and CDR2 SAAADI. The V end was cut by 5 bases, the J end by 5 bases, with 12 bases between. CDR3 sequence (DNA): TGCGCCAGCAGTTTGAGTGCGCTGGAGACCCAGTACTTC. Translated, it gives CASSLSALETQYF.

The V and J genes are TRBV24-1 and TRBJ2-3; D may match TRBD1 or TRBD2 (6 bases each). The CDR3 is 16 residues long. Germline-derived CDR1 and CDR2 are KGHDR and SFDVKD. Trimming took 3 bases from V and 5 from J, leaving 17 bases between them. The CDR3 nucleotides read TGTGCCACCAGTGATCCGGGGGCGCGGGCGAAAGATACGCAGTATTTT. Protein sequence: CATSDPGARAKDTQYF.

With respect to this clonotype: Just one base apart from a much larger clone, this may be a read error. V gene TRBV28 combines with J gene TRBJ1-5; 7 nucleotides agree with TRBD1. This CDR3 has 16 amino acids. CDR1 MDHEN and CDR2 SYDVKM come from the germline V gene. The CDR3 DNA reads as TGTACCAGCAGTTTACCAGGGGGGGGGATCATTCAGCCCCAGCATTTT. This encodes CTSSLPGGGIIQPQHF.

This clonotype was counted ten times or more. The chain carries TRBV28 and TRBJ1-5; D might be TRBD1 (5 bases). Between the trimmed V and J ends, which lost 6 bases and 1 base, there was a span of 16 bases. This CDR3 is 16 amino acids long. Germline CDR1 and CDR2: MDHEN and SYDVKM. The CDR3 bases are TGTGCCAGCAGCCGAACGCCAGGGATCAGCAATCAGCCCCAGCATTTT. It encodes CASSRTPGISNQPQHF. The complete variable domain, with remaining parts taken from reference TRBV28 and TRBJ1-5, reads DVKVTQSSRYLVKRTGEKVFLECVQDMDHENMFWYRQDPGLGLRLIYFSYDVKMKEKGDIPEGYSVSREKKERFSLILESASTNQTSMYLCASSRTPGISNQPQHFGDGTRLSIL.

In its sample, this clonotype was seen many times. The chain joins TRBV12-3 or TRBV12-4 to TRBJ2-3, with no clear D. The CDR3 runs to 12 residues. V shed 6 bases and J shed 5 bases, with 9 bases lying between them. CDR3 sequence: CASSPEGDTQYF. The CDR3 DNA sequence: TGTGCCAGCAGCCCCGAAGGAGATACGCAGTATTTT.

This clonotype occurred many times. The J gene is TRBJ1-2, the V gene TRBV7-2; D is perhaps TRBD1 (6 bases). The CDR3 totals 14 residues. The V end was cut by 1 base, the J end by 7 bases, with 13 bases between. The germline V gene encodes CDR1 SGHTA and CDR2 FQGNSA. The CDR3 reads CASSLGVAGAGYTF. The DNA for the CDR3 is TGTGCCAGCAGCTTAGGTGTGGCAGGGGCTGGCTACACCTTC.

The J gene is TRBJ2-6, the V gene TRBV7-2; D gene unclear. This CDR3 comprises 16 residues. The ends were cut back, 5 bases at V and 0 bases at J, with 11 bases in the middle. Per germline, CDR1 SGHTA and CDR2 FQGNSA. The CDR3 region is CASSPPKSSGANVLTF. CDR3 bases: TGTGCCAGCAGCCCGCCCAAAAGCTCTGGGGCCAACGTCCTGACTTTC. The full variable domain, its missing parts supplied by reference TRBV7-2 and TRBJ2-6, is GAGVSQSPSNKVTEKGKDVELRCDPISGHTALYWYRQSLGQGLEFLIYFQGNSAPDKSGLPSDRFSAERTGGSVSTLTIQRTQQEDSAVYLCASSPPKSSGANVLTFGAGSRLTVL.

This clonotype was counted between two and nine times. The V and J genes are TRBV6-1 and TRBJ2-1, with a possible D match to TRBD2 (6 bases). The CDR3 contains 14 residues. Germline assignment: CDR1 MNHNS and CDR2 SASEGT. Trimming removed 6 bases from V and 9 bases from J, with 18 bases in between. The DNA for the CDR3 is TGTGCCAGCAGACGGGCCGTCGGGGGTTTTGAGCAGTTCTTC. Protein sequence: CASRRAVGGFEQFF.

The chain uses TRBV5-1 and TRBJ2-7, with TRBD1 matching over 7 bases. The CDR3 sequence is 14 residues long. Germline loops: CDR1 SGHRS, CDR2 YFSETQ. Trimming at V came to 3 bases and at J to 2 bases, leaving 5 bases not matched to a gene. The CDR3 loop reads CASSYRQGPYEQYF. The CDR3 DNA reads TGCGCCAGCAGCTACCGACAGGGTCCCTACGAGCAGTACTTC.

V usage is TRBV5-1 and J usage is TRBJ1-5; tentative D call: TRBD1 (5 bases). The V end lost 0 bases, the J end lost 0 bases, and 10 bases lay between the germline ends. The germline V gene has CDR1 SGHRS and CDR2 YFSETQ. The CDR3 sequence is 16 residues long. The CDR3 region has the DNA TGCGCCAGCAGCTTGGGAGGGGCGAATAGCAATCAGCCCCAGCATTTT. It translates to CASSLGGANSNQPQHF.

This clonotype was observed a few times. V and J are TRBV19 and TRBJ2-3; either TRBD1 or TRBD2 may supply D (5 bases each). The V and J ends lost 7 bases and 0 bases respectively, with 11 bases between them. Looked up from germline, CDR1 is LNHDA and CDR2 is SQIVND (reference sequence). CDR3 length equals 14 residues. CDR3 DNA sequence: TGTGCCAGTACCCCGGGACCCAGCACAGATACGCAGTATTTT. Translation gives CASTPGPSTDTQYF.

Turning to this clonotype: The junction does not match germline at one end; this may be a read error. This chain joins TRBV9 and TRBJ1-1; D perhaps matches TRBD1 (6 bases). Germline CDR1 SGDLS, CDR2 YYNGEE. CDR3 length: 16 residues. CDR3 in amino acids: CAGSVGVRGTNTEAFF. The CDR3 DNA reads TGTGCCGGCAGCGTAGGGGTCAGGGGAACGAACACTGAAGCTTTCTTT.

This clonotype was counted a few times. This chain joins TRBV20-1 and TRBJ2-1; 7 nucleotides agree with TRBD1. The CDR3 is made up of 15 amino acids. CDR1 and CDR2 from the germline V gene are DFQATT and SNEGSKA (reference sequence). J was trimmed by 4 bases and V by 0 bases; bases with no gene match: 6. The DNA for the CDR3 is TGCAGTGCTAGAGAACCCGGGACAGATTACAATGAGCAGTTCTTC. Protein sequence: CSAREPGTDYNEQFF.

This clonotype has a count of ten or more. The gene calls are TRBV27 and TRBJ2-1, with TRBD1 matching over 8 bases. Trimming cost V 5 bases and J 7 bases; bases outside gene matches: 25. The germline V gene has CDR1 MNHEY and CDR2 SMNVEV (reference sequence). CDR3 length: 20 amino acids. CDR3 residues: CASSPAAETGVFVSGNEQFF. CDR3 DNA sequence: TGTGCCAGCAGTCCTGCCGCCGAGACAGGGGTATTCGTGTCAGGGAATGAGCAGTTCTTC.

The V and J genes are TRBV28 and TRBJ2-7; 15 bases map to TRBD2. V shed 6 bases, J shed 4 bases, and the junction held 10 bases outside the gene matches. The CDR3 contains 17 residues. Germline loops: CDR1 MDHEN, CDR2 SYDVKM. CDR3 sequence reads: CASRGLAGGDPPYEQYF. The CDR3 DNA reads as TGTGCCAGCAGGGGACTAGCGGGAGGCGACCCACCTTACGAGCAGTACTTC.

The rearrangement links TRBV29-1 to TRBJ1-2; D possibly corresponds to TRBD1 (5 bases). V lost 4 bases and J 4 bases, leaving 13 bases between the germline ends. CDR1 and CDR2 (germline): SQVTM, ANQGSEA. The CDR3 totals 13 residues. CDR3 loop: CSVVVDGGYGYTF. CDR3 in DNA: TGCAGCGTTGTCGTTGACGGGGGCTATGGCTACACCTTC.

A few counts support this clonotype. The chain employs TRBV27 and TRBJ2-1, with 12 bases that match TRBD2. Germline CDR1 is MNHEY and CDR2 is SMNVEV (reference sequence). V shed 1 base and J 6 bases; nucleotides not matched to a gene: 4. The CDR3 sequence is 16 residues long. The CDR3 region is CASSLLRLAGANEQFF. The CDR3 DNA is TGTGCCAGCAGTTTATTAAGACTAGCGGGGGCCAATGAGCAGTTCTTC.

This clonotype showed up many times. This sequence joins TRBV2 and TRBJ1-4; D gene uncertain. Germline loops: CDR1 SNHLY, CDR2 FYNNEI. V lost 6 bases, J lost 7 bases, and 9 bases lay in between. The CDR3 runs to 12 residues. DNA of the CDR3: TGTGCCAGCAGCCCGACGCGTGAAAAACTGTTTTTT. It is translated as CASSPTREKLFF.

The chain joins TRBV3-1 to TRBJ2-6; TRBD2 aligns across 9 bases. Germline V CDR1 and CDR2: LGHDT, YNNKEL (reference sequence). The CDR3 sequence is 19 residues long. After removal of 4 bases from V and 4 bases from J, the junction contained 14 bases not matched to a gene. This CDR3 is CASSLYSAGGPEGANVLTF. The DNA of the CDR3 is TGTGCCAGCAGCCTCTACTCCGCGGGAGGGCCGGAGGGGGCCAACGTCCTGACTTTC.

This clonotype was seen ten or more times. The V call is TRBV20-1, the J call TRBJ1-2; unclear D gene. The CDR3 loop spans 13 amino acids. Germline values: CDR1 DFQATT, CDR2 SNEGSKA (reference sequence). The V gene lost 1 base and the J gene lost 6 bases, with 12 bases spanning the gap. CDR3 protein: CSARGPRGDGYTF. The CDR3 nucleotides are TGCAGTGCTAGAGGTCCGCGTGGTGATGGCTACACCTTC.